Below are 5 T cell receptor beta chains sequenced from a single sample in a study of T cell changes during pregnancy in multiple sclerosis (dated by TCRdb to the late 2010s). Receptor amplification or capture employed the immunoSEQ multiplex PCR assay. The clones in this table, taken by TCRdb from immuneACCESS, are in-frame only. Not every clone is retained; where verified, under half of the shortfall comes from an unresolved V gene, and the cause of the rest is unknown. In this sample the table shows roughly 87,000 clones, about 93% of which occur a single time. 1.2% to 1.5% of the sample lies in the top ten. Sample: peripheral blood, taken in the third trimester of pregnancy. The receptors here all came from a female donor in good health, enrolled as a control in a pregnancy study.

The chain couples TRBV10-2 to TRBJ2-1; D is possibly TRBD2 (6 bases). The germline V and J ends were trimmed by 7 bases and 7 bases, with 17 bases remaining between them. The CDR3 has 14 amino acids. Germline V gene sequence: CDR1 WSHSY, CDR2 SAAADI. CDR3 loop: CASTKQTAGNEQFF. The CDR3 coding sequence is TGCGCCAGCACCAAGCAGACGGCGGGGAATGAGCAGTTCTTC.

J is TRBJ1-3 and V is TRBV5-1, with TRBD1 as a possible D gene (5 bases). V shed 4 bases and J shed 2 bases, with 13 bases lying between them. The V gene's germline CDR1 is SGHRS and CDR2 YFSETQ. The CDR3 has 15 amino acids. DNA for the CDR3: TGCGCCAGCAGCCAAACCTGGACAACTGGAAACACCATATATTTT. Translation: CASSQTWTTGNTIYF.

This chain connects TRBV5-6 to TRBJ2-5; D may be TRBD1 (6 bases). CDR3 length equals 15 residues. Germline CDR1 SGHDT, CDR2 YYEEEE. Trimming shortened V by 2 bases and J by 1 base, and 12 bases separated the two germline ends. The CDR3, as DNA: TGTGCCAGCAGCTTTTCTTGGACAGCCCAAGAGACCCAGTACTTC. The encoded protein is CASSFSWTAQETQYF.

The CDR3 nucleotides are TGTGCCAGCAGTTCAGATAGCGACAACCACCAGCCCGATACGCAGTATTTT. Amino acid sequence: CASSSDSDNHQPDTQYF. The chain joins TRBV28 to TRBJ2-3; D may be TRBD2 (5 bases). CDR3 length: 17 residues. CDR1 MDHEN and CDR2 SYDVKM come from the germline V gene. Trimming removed 4 bases from V and 6 bases from J, with 23 bases in between.

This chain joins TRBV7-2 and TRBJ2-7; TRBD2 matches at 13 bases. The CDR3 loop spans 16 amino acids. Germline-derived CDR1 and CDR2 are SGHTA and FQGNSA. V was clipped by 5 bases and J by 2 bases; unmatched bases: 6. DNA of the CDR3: TGTGCCAGCAGCAGGGGACTAGCGGGATCTGCCTACGAGCAGTACTTC. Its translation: CASSRGLAGSAYEQYF.